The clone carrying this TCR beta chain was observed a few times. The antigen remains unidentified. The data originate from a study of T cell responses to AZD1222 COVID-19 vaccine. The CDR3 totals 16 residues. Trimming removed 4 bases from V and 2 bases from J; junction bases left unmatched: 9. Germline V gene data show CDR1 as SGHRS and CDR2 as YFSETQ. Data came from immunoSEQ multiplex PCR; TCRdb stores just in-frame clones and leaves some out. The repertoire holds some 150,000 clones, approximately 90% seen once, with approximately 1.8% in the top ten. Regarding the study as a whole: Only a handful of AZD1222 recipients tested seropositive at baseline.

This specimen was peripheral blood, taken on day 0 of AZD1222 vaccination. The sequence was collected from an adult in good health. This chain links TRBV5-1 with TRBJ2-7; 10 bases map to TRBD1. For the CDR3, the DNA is TGCGCCAGCAGCGCGACAGCCGGGACAGGGGCCTACGAGCAGTACTTC. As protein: CASSATAGTGAYEQYF.